This T cell receptor (beta chain) was obtained from a study of T cell repertoires in cytomegalovirus infection. TCRdb reanalysed the reads using MiXCR and keeps one entry per CDR3 protein. The data contain about 450,000 distinct CDR3 sequences, approximately 31% of them seen just once; the ten biggest clones take up roughly 13%. This CDR3 spans 14 amino acids. The V end was cut by 8 bases, the J end by 5 bases, with 16 bases between. Germline values: CDR1 MNHEY, CDR2 SVGAGI. This clonotype was sampled from a human donor in good health (CMV status not recorded). Some clones in this sample may be carry-over from other donors' samples. The chain joins TRBV6-5 to TRBJ2-1; D gene uncertain. The sequencing sample was made of PBMCs. CDR3 amino acids: CASQDSSPNNEQFF. In nucleotides, the CDR3 is TGTGCCAGCCAAGACTCTTCACCCAACAATGAGCAGTTCTTC.